This TCR beta chain was sequenced for a study of memory CD4+ T cells and cytomegalovirus serostatus. The wider study: This sample comes from healthy Belgian adults, eight to ten CMV seropositive, 24 seronegative.

Single viable CD3+CD4+CD8-CD45RO+ cells were sorted as the memory CD4+ T cells. Serostatus was set by detecting CMV pp150, pp28, p38, p52 IgG. CD4+ T cells were isolated by positive magnetic selection. The CDR3 has 11 amino acids. Germline assignment: CDR1 GTSNPN and CDR2 SVGIG (reference sequence). Trimming stripped 0 bases from V and 9 bases from J, with 9 bases between. Profiled with immunoSEQ multiplex PCR; TCRdb holds only in-frame clones, not every one. The data show 75,000 to 95,000 clones, 65% to 85% seen once. V is TRBV30 and J is TRBJ2-7; TRBD1 is a possible D gene (6 bases). The source of this sequence is an adult in good health and CMV-seronegative. The sample was memory CD4+ T cells from blood. The CDR3 bases are TGTGCCTGGAGTGTACAGGGTGCGCAGTACTTC. It yields the protein CAWSVQGAQYF. Supplemented by reference TRBV30 and TRBJ2-7, the full variable domain reads SQTIHQWPATLVQPVGSPLSLECTVEGTSNPNLYWYRQAAGRGLQLLFYSVGIGQISSEVPQNLSASRPQDRQFILSSKKLLLSDSGFYLCAWSVQGAQYFGPGTRLTVT.